Listed here are 16 T cell receptor beta chains from one sample, sequenced in a study of T cell changes during pregnancy in multiple sclerosis. Sequencing used immunoSEQ multiplex PCR; TCRdb keeps in-frame clones, though not all of them. Among 75,000 to 95,000 clones listed, 89% were seen once. The material was peripheral blood, obtained in the first trimester of pregnancy. The receptors here all came from a female donor in good health, enrolled as a control in a pregnancy study.

The chain combines TRBV18 with TRBJ1-5, with 11 bases lining up with TRBD1. The ends lost 6 bases at V and 6 bases at J; junction bases unmatched: 7. Per the germline V gene, CDR1 is KGHSH and CDR2 is LQKENI. This CDR3 region has 15 residues. Written as DNA, the CDR3 is TGTGCCAGCTCGACCGGGACAGGGGGAGTTCAGCCCCAGCATTTT. It codes for CASSTGTGGVQPQHF.

The chain recombines TRBV6-5 with TRBJ1-1; D not certain. This CDR3 comprises 11 residues. Germline loops: CDR1 MNHEY, CDR2 SVGAGI. The CDR3 is CVCRVNTEAFF. The CDR3 coding sequence is TGTGTTTGCCGGGTGAACACTGAAGCTTTCTTT.

The chain employs TRBV25-1 and TRBJ2-7; the match to TRBD1 covers 10 bases. CDR3 size: 15 residues. Losses at the gene ends were 6 bases for V and 2 bases for J; bases not matched to a gene: 7. The germline CDR1 and CDR2 sequences are MGHDK and SYGVNS. DNA of the CDR3: TGTGCCAGCAGCCCTGGGACAGGGGCCCCCTACGAGCAGTACTTC. Residues: CASSPGTGAPYEQYF.

The chain carries TRBV28 and TRBJ1-4; D perhaps matches TRBD1 (6 bases). Germline V gives CDR1 MDHEN, CDR2 SYDVKM. The CDR3 extends over 16 amino acids. The V gene lost 1 base and the J gene lost 2 bases, with 11 bases spanning the gap. The DNA for the CDR3 is TGTGCCAGCAGTTTATTCGGGACACCCACTAATGAAAAACTGTTTTTT. Protein: CASSLFGTPTNEKLFF.

The count of this clone is one. Additional DNA sequences in this sample encode the identical CDR3. The rearrangement joins TRBV9 to TRBJ2-1, with 8 bases lining up with TRBD2. CDR1 and CDR2 from the germline V gene are SGDLS and YYNGEE. The V segment lost 2 bases and the J segment 2 bases; nucleotides outside the gene matches: 0. The CDR3 is made up of 14 amino acids. The CDR3 nucleotides read TGTGCCAGCAGCGTCGGGAGGGCCTACAATGAGCAGTTCTTC. It is translated as CASSVGRAYNEQFF.

This clone was detected a few times. This chain links TRBV15 with TRBJ1-1, with D uncertain. This CDR3 region has 12 residues. The V gene lost 8 bases and the J gene lost 3 bases, with 10 bases spanning the gap. Germline CDR1 LNHNV, CDR2 YYDKDF (reference sequence). The CDR3 reads CATPPCYTEAFF. CDR3 nucleotide sequence: TGTGCCACCCCCCCTTGTTACACTGAAGCTTTCTTT.

The rearrangement uses TRBV18 and TRBJ1-2; a possible D gene is TRBD1 (6 bases). With 3 bases removed from V and 3 bases from J, the gap between germline ends came to 14 bases. Germline loops: CDR1 KGHSH, CDR2 LQKENI. The CDR3 is 15 amino acids. The CDR3 loop is CASSPGQGLHYGYTF. The CDR3 DNA reads TGTGCCAGCTCACCCGGGCAGGGGCTTCACTATGGCTACACCTTC.

This chain links TRBV18 with TRBJ2-2, with 7 bases identical to TRBD1. V was clipped by 2 bases and J by 2 bases; unmatched bases: 2. The CDR3 is made up of 15 amino acids. Germline V gene lookup returns CDR1 KGHSH and CDR2 LQKENI. The CDR3 loop is CASSPGQANTGELFF. In DNA form, the CDR3 reads TGTGCCAGCTCACCAGGACAGGCTAACACCGGGGAGCTGTTTTTT.

The chain recombines TRBV6-6 with TRBJ1-4, with D unclear. V lost 0 bases and J 13 bases, leaving 12 bases between the germline ends. CDR3 length equals 13 residues. Germline V gene data show CDR1 as MNHNY and CDR2 as SVGAGI (reference sequence). This CDR3 reads CASSYSYSGSLFF. The CDR3, as DNA: TGTGCCAGCAGTTACTCGTATTCGGGGTCACTGTTTTTT.

This clone is classed as medium-sized. The gene calls are TRBV6-5 and TRBJ2-7; D perhaps matches TRBD2 (5 bases). V was clipped by 11 bases and J by 3 bases, with 8 bases between them. This CDR3 is built from 10 residues. In germline, CDR1 is MNHEY, CDR2 SVGAGI. CDR3 loop: CASGVYEQYF. The CDR3 DNA is TGTGCCTCCGGGGTCTACGAGCAGTACTTC.

This clone was seen a handful of times. The rearrangement joins TRBV6-5 to TRBJ1-3; 9 nucleotides line up with TRBD1. J gave up 2 bases and V 6 bases, and 5 bases lay outside the gene matches. Germline CDR1 and CDR2: MNHEY and SVGAGI. The length of the CDR3 is 15 residues. The CDR3 loop reads CASRRDRVAGNTIYF. The CDR3 DNA follows: TGTGCCAGCAGGCGGGACAGGGTGGCTGGAAACACCATATATTTT.

CDR3 sequence: CASSPLGAYGYTF. The CDR3 region has the DNA TGTGCCAGCAGTCCCTTGGGAGCCTATGGCTACACCTTC. The rearrangement uses TRBV7-2 and TRBJ1-2, with D unresolved. Germline V gene sequence: CDR1 SGHTA, CDR2 FQGNSA. Trimming stripped 6 bases from V and 4 bases from J, with 12 bases between. The CDR3 sequence is 13 residues long.

This clone was seen only once. This chain joins TRBV7-9 and TRBJ2-7; tentative D call: TRBD1 (5 bases). V was clipped by 4 bases and J by 1 base, with 14 bases between them. The CDR3 length is 15 residues. Germline values: CDR1 SEHNR, CDR2 FQNEAQ (reference sequence). CDR3 bases: TGTGCCAGCAGCTCCATGGGCAGGACATCCTACGAGCAGTACTTC. Amino acid sequence: CASSSMGRTSYEQYF.

The rearrangement joins TRBV7-9 to TRBJ2-1, with 9 bases identical to TRBD2. This CDR3 comprises 17 residues. With 2 bases clipped from V and 4 bases from J, the junction kept 9 bases outside the gene matches. The germline gives CDR1 SEHNR, CDR2 FQNEAQ (reference sequence). The CDR3 protein is CASSLPVRLAVYNEQFF. The CDR3 DNA reads TGTGCCAGCAGCTTACCCGTTCGACTAGCGGTTTACAATGAGCAGTTCTTC.

This clone turned up a few times. The J gene is TRBJ2-3, the V gene TRBV5-1; 12 nucleotides line up with TRBD2. Germline V gives CDR1 SGHRS, CDR2 YFSETQ. V gave up 0 bases and J gave up 4 bases; unmatched junction bases: 3. This CDR3 has 16 residues. The CDR3 DNA sequence: TGCGCCAGCAGCTTGGCTCTAGCGGGGGGGTCAGATACGCAGTATTTT. Amino acids: CASSLALAGGSDTQYF.

V is TRBV30 and J is TRBJ1-2; 9 bases match TRBD1. Per the germline V gene, CDR1 is GTSNPN and CDR2 is SVGIG (reference sequence). The CDR3 extends over 14 amino acids. Germline trimming cut 5 bases from V and 0 bases from J; bases unmatched to any gene: 4. CDR3 in DNA: TGTGCCTGGGGGACAGGGCGAGCTAACTATGGCTACACCTTC. It codes for CAWGTGRANYGYTF.